These 20 T cell receptor beta chains came from one sample sequenced in a study of post-analysis software for immune sequencing data. Unique molecular identifiers were present in the TCR beta cDNA libraries. A single record per CDR3 protein comes from TCRdb applying MiXCR to the PCR reads. There are approximately 630,000 distinct CDR3 sequences in the sample; approximately 59% occur only once, and around 11% lies in the top ten. Their cognate antigens are unknown. Study-level results: In patients, TRBV5-6, TRBV5-1 and TRBV20-1 belonged to roughly five TRBV segments found more frequently than in controls.

Sequencing input: blood. These TCRs come from a girl aged 2-9 years with multiple sclerosis.

V gene TRBV6-5 combines with J gene TRBJ2-3, with D unresolved. Trimming took off 2 bases at V and 3 bases at J, with 27 bases between the two ends. The CDR3 spans 20 residues. In germline, CDR1 is MNHEY, CDR2 SVGAGI. In nucleotides, the CDR3 is TGTGCCAGCAGTTACGGATCCCCAGCCACAGCCCAGGCCGCAACAGATACGCAGTATTTT. Amino acids: CASSYGSPATAQAATDTQYF.

The CDR3 region is CASSQEIRGWNTEAFF. The CDR3 coding sequence is TGTGCCAGCAGCCAAGAGATAAGGGGCTGGAACACTGAAGCTTTCTTT. This chain joins TRBV14 and TRBJ1-1, with D possibly TRBD1 on 5 matching bases. The CDR3 totals 16 residues. The germline V gene has CDR1 SGHDN and CDR2 FVKESK. V dropped 0 bases and J dropped 1 base, with 12 bases sitting between them.

The V gene is TRBV3-1, the J gene TRBJ2-4, with a possible D match to TRBD2 (5 bases). Trimming pared 6 bases from V and 8 bases from J, leaving 14 bases between. CDR1 and CDR2 from the germline V gene are LGHDT and YNNKEL (reference sequence). CDR3 length: 13 amino acids. This CDR3 is CASRLGGLDIQYF. The CDR3 region has the DNA TGTGCCAGCAGACTAGGAGGTTTAGACATTCAGTACTTC.

This clonotype was found a few times. CDR3 nucleotide sequence: TGCGCCAGCAGTGAGCAGGACGGCCTAGAAGCTTTCTTT. Translation: CASSEQDGLEAFF. The rearrangement joins TRBV10-2 to TRBJ1-1; D remains unclear. Germline V gives CDR1 WSHSY, CDR2 SAAADI. The length of the CDR3 is 13 residues. Trimming left V 2 bases short and J 8 bases short, with 12 bases between.

Only one count was recorded for this clonotype. V usage is TRBV4-1 and J usage is TRBJ2-7, with 15 bases fitting TRBD2. The germline V gene encodes CDR1 MGHRA and CDR2 YSYEKL. Trimming took 8 bases from V and 7 from J; bases not matched to a gene: 9. CDR3 length: 15 amino acids. The CDR3 loop reads CASSEVGLAGGEQYF. The CDR3, as DNA: TGCGCCAGCTCAGAGGTGGGACTAGCGGGAGGAGAGCAGTACTTC.

Remarks on this clonotype: Germline is not matched at one junction end, which may reflect a read error. J is TRBJ1-1 and V is TRBV2, with D hard to call. Germline V CDR1 and CDR2: SNHLY, FYNNEI. This CDR3 comprises 14 residues. The CDR3 spells CAGSERHRNTEAFF. DNA of the CDR3: TGTGCCGGCAGTGAACGGCACCGGAACACTGAAGCTTTCTTT.

This clonotype was seen a handful of times. The chain uses TRBV12-3 or TRBV12-4 and TRBJ1-5; D ambiguous. The CDR3 consists of 14 residues. The V end was cut by 5 bases, the J end by 4 bases, with 12 bases between. In nucleotides, the CDR3 is TGTGCCAGCAGTCCTGACGGGCGTAATCAGCCCCAGCATTTT. This encodes CASSPDGRNQPQHF.

This clonotype was seen only a few times. The chain uses TRBV29-1 and TRBJ2-7; TRBD1 matches at 11 bases. Near its end, the DNA agrees better with TRBJ2-5, so the J call may be wrong. Germline V gives CDR1 SQVTM, CDR2 ANQGSEA. The CDR3 spans 13 residues. The CDR3 sequence: CSGTGGLGETQYF. Here the CDR3 DNA reads TGCAGCGGGACAGGGGGCTTAGGGGAGACCCAGTACTTC.

This chain uses TRBV6-5 with TRBJ2-3; 10 positions match TRBD2. The CDR3 totals 15 residues. Germline V gene lookup returns CDR1 MNHEY and CDR2 SVGAGI. The V and J ends lost 6 bases and 6 bases, in that order; junction bases with no gene match: 9. The CDR3: CASSRGAGGADTQYF. CDR3 nucleotides: TGTGCCAGCAGCCGAGGAGCGGGAGGGGCGGATACGCAGTATTTT.

This rearrangement joins TRBV5-1 to TRBJ2-1, with 10 bases aligning to TRBD1. J gave up 0 bases and V 1 base, and 10 bases lay outside the gene matches. The CDR3 spans 19 residues. The germline V gene has CDR1 SGHRS and CDR2 YFSETQ. Here the CDR3 DNA reads TGCGCCAGCAGCTTGTCGGGGGGACAGGGGCCAATCTCCTACAATGAGCAGTTCTTC. This sequence encodes CASSLSGGQGPISYNEQFF.

The rearrangement links TRBV29-1 to TRBJ2-1, with D maybe TRBD2 (5 bases). V was clipped by 1 base and J by 5 bases, with 15 bases between them. In germline, CDR1 is SQVTM, CDR2 ANQGSEA. This CDR3 is 15 amino acids long. DNA for the CDR3: TGCAGCGTTGAAGGAACTAGTACCCAGAACAATGAGCAGTTCTTC. Amino acid sequence: CSVEGTSTQNNEQFF.

The V and J genes are TRBV6-5 and TRBJ1-1; tentatively, D is TRBD1 (5 bases). V lost 5 bases, J lost 3 bases, and 10 bases lay in between. CDR3 length: 13 residues. CDR1 MNHEY and CDR2 SVGAGI come from the germline V gene. The CDR3 DNA is TGTGCCAGCAGTCCTAGGGGTGACACTGAAGCTTTCTTT. It is translated as CASSPRGDTEAFF.

The chain has TRBV7-2 and TRBJ2-1; 8 bases agree with TRBD2. Germline-derived CDR1 and CDR2 are SGHTA and FQGNSA. The CDR3 has 15 residues. The ends lost 7 bases at V and 7 bases at J; junction bases unmatched: 12. DNA of the CDR3: TGTGCCAGCAAAACGAGCGGGGGCGTCCTGAATGAGCAGTTCTTC. As protein: CASKTSGGVLNEQFF.

This chain links TRBV18 with TRBJ1-1, with 7 bases aligning to TRBD1. V lost 5 bases to trimming and J lost 5 bases; unmatched junction nucleotides: 5. CDR1 is KGHSH, CDR2 LQKENI, per germline. The CDR3 loop spans 13 amino acids. CDR3 amino acids: CASSSSRGTEAFF. As DNA, the CDR3 is TGTGCCAGCTCATCTTCCAGGGGGACTGAAGCTTTCTTT.

The rearrangement uses TRBV29-1 and TRBJ1-1, with a possible D match to TRBD1 (6 bases). V lost 4 bases and J 6 bases, leaving 12 bases between the germline ends. Germline lookup yields CDR1 SQVTM and CDR2 ANQGSEA. The CDR3 runs 12 residues. CDR3 residues: CSVVGGTSEAFF. CDR3 in DNA: TGCAGCGTTGTCGGGGGGACATCTGAAGCTTTCTTT.

The V gene is TRBV5-6, the J gene TRBJ2-1; the D is unclear. Germline-derived CDR1 and CDR2 are SGHDT and YYEEEE. This CDR3 is built from 16 residues. With 0 bases removed from V and 2 bases from J, the gap between germline ends came to 12 bases. The DNA of the CDR3 is TGTGCCAGCAGCTTGGTGGGCCGCTCCCCCTACAATGAGCAGTTCTTC. Translated, it gives CASSLVGRSPYNEQFF.

The J gene is TRBJ1-5, the V gene TRBV2, with D unclear. The germline V and J ends were trimmed by 0 bases and 0 bases, with 6 bases remaining between them. CDR1 SNHLY and CDR2 FYNNEI come from the germline V gene. The CDR3 sequence is 15 residues long. CDR3: CASSEAPNSNQPQHF. The CDR3, as DNA: TGTGCCAGCAGTGAAGCGCCAAATAGCAATCAGCCCCAGCATTTT.

The CDR3 DNA reads as TGCAGCCAGTCCCCGGGGAGAGAGACCCAGTACTTC. It specifies CSQSPGRETQYF. The chain has TRBV20-1 and TRBJ2-5; TRBD2 is a possible D gene (5 bases). Germline V lookup: CDR1 DFQATT, CDR2 SNEGSKA (reference sequence). This CDR3 spans 12 amino acids.

The chain employs TRBV6-2 or TRBV6-3 and TRBJ1-6; D remains ambiguous. The V gene's germline CDR1 is MNHEY and CDR2 SVGEGT. V lost 2 bases and J 9 bases, leaving 11 bases between the germline ends. There are 14 residues in the CDR3. The chain's CDR3 is CASSYGDSSSPLHF. The CDR3 DNA follows: TGTGCCAGCAGTTACGGGGATTCGAGTTCACCCCTCCACTTT.

The V and J genes are TRBV4-2 and TRBJ2-1; 13 bases line up with TRBD2. The CDR3 length is 17 residues. Germline CDR1 is LGHNA and CDR2 is YNFKEQ. Trimming at V came to 4 bases and at J to 5 bases, leaving 8 bases not matched to a gene. This chain's CDR3 is CASSLNDGTSGDNEQFF. CDR3 in DNA: TGTGCCAGCAGCCTCAATGACGGGACTAGCGGGGACAATGAGCAGTTCTTC.